What follows describes a single T cell receptor (beta chain). Authors' data handling: Researchers report that nucleated cell counts were estimated from reference gene primer amplification. Measured with immunoSEQ multiplex PCR; TCRdb has only the in-frame clones, and not every one. V and J calls and clone size are as listed in that table; D and trimming were resolved from the DNA. The sample lists more than 350,000 clones, approximately 90% occurring once. In germline, CDR1 is LGHDT, CDR2 YNNKEL (reference sequence). V lost 2 bases to trimming and J lost 5 bases, with 6 bases between them. The CDR3 runs 12 residues. The sample originates from a study of blood T cell repertoires in COVID-19. Study background: Samples came from the United States, Italy and Spain, spanning acute and convalescent COVID-19. Sample material is recorded as cDNA or gDNA derived from T cells, B-cell-depleted T cells, or PBMCs.

Assignments of participants to cohorts depended upon their own reported clinical history. The sequence was obtained from a woman aged 50 to 60 who had recovered from COVID-19. The chain has TRBV3-1 (or the pseudogene TRBV3-2) and TRBJ1-2; D is unresolved. Input material: PBMCs or T cells enriched from blood (not recorded which). CDR3: CASSQNIYGYTF. CDR3 bases: TGTGCCAGCAGCCAAAATATTTATGGCTACACCTTC.